A selection of T cell receptor beta chains follows, all from one sample in a study of blood T cell repertoires in COVID-19. Profiling relied on immunoSEQ multiplex PCR, and the TCRdb table lists in-frame clones only, not all of them. This table has some 160,000 clones, around 77% appearing once. Sequenced sample: peripheral blood. The receptors were gathered from a man aged 50 to 60 with active or convalescent COVID-19. Both conserved end residues are part of each CDR3. D genes are given only for firm matches. Clone sizes are given selectively: once, few, many, or a class where the clone is expanded.

D gene: -; J gene: TRBJ2-6; clone size: many; V gene: TRBV27; CDR3 DNA: TGTGCCAGCAGTTTAGTAGTTACAGGGCAACCCTCTGGGGCCAACGTCCTGACTTTC; CDR3 protein: CASSLVVTGQPSGANVLTF
D gene: -; J gene: TRBJ2-6; clone size: -; V gene: TRBV24-1; CDR3 DNA: TGTGCCACCAGATCTGGGCCCTCTGGGGCCAACGTCCTGACTTTC; CDR3 protein: CATRSGPSGANVLTF
D gene: TRBD1; J gene: TRBJ2-7; clone size: -; V gene: TRBV27; CDR3 DNA: TGTGCCAGCAGTTTAGGGGACAGCTGGTCCTACGAGCAGTACTTC; CDR3 protein: CASSLGDSWSYEQYF
D gene: -; J gene: TRBJ2-6; clone size: -; V gene: TRBV28; CDR3 DNA: TGTGCCAGCCACCGGGACAAGGGGCCCGGGGCCAACGTCCTGACTTTC; CDR3 protein: CASHRDKGPGANVLTF
D gene: -; J gene: TRBJ1-1; clone size: -; V gene: TRBV28; CDR3 DNA: TGTGCCAGCAGTCCACAGGGAGTGAACACTGAAGCTTTCTTT; CDR3 protein: CASSPQGVNTEAFF
D gene: -; J gene: TRBJ2-7; clone size: -; V gene: TRBV7-2; CDR3 DNA: TGTGCCAGCAGCCCCCAGACAGGGAGGTACGAGCAGTACTTC; CDR3 protein: CASSPQTGRYEQYF
D gene: TRBD1; J gene: TRBJ2-6; clone size: -; V gene: TRBV4-1; CDR3 DNA: TGCGCCAGCAGCCAGACCCTTGGACAGGGAATCACTGGGGCCAACGTCCTGACTTTC; CDR3 protein: CASSQTLGQGITGANVLTF
D gene: TRBD2; J gene: TRBJ2-3; clone size: -; V gene: TRBV28; CDR3 DNA: TGTGCCAGCAGTAGGATAGCGGGAGCGGGGGCAGATACGCAGTATTTT; CDR3 protein: CASSRIAGAGADTQYF
D gene: -; J gene: TRBJ2-7; clone size: -; V gene: TRBV6-5; CDR3 DNA: TGTGCCAGCAGTTACTGGAGGGATCCCTACGAGCAGTACTTC; CDR3 protein: CASSYWRDPYEQYF
D gene: TRBD2; J gene: TRBJ2-5; clone size: -; V gene: TRBV30; CDR3 DNA: TGTGCCTGGAGTGGCGTGGGAGGGCCTTTCCAAGAGACCCAGTACTTC; CDR3 protein: CAWSGVGGPFQETQYF
D gene: TRBD2; J gene: TRBJ2-5; clone size: -; V gene: TRBV7-2; CDR3 DNA: TGTGCCAGCAGCTTAGGACTAGCGGGGTCCCAAGAGACCCAGTACTTC; CDR3 protein: CASSLGLAGSQETQYF
D gene: TRBD2; J gene: TRBJ2-7; clone size: -; V gene: TRBV7-3; CDR3 DNA: TGTGCCAGCAGCCCTCAAGCGGGGACGACCTACGAGCAGTACTTC; CDR3 protein: CASSPQAGTTYEQYF
D gene: -; J gene: TRBJ1-2; clone size: few; V gene: TRBV29-1; CDR3 DNA: TGCAGCGTTGCGGTAGGGGATGGGTATGGCTACACCTTC; CDR3 protein: CSVAVGDGYGYTF
D gene: TRBD1; J gene: TRBJ1-2; clone size: -; V gene: TRBV12-3/TRBV12-4; CDR3 DNA: TGTGCCAGCAGTTTAAAGGGGGCCTATGGCTACACCTTC; CDR3 protein: CASSLKGAYGYTF
D gene: -; J gene: TRBJ2-6; clone size: -; V gene: TRBV10-2; CDR3 DNA: TGCGCCAGCAGAAGTACAGTTAACTCTGGGGCCAACGTCCTGACTTTC; CDR3 protein: CASRSTVNSGANVLTF
D gene: TRBD2; J gene: TRBJ2-7; clone size: few; V gene: TRBV10-2; CDR3 DNA: TGCGCCAGCAGTGCGGGACTAGAGACTACCTACGAGCAGTACTTC; CDR3 protein: CASSAGLETTYEQYF